This TCR beta chain comes out of a study of blood T cell repertoires in COVID-19. At the level of the study: Acute and convalescent COVID-19 specimens originated in the United States, Italy and Spain.

Original analysis: Cell counts per sample came from amplifying reference gene primers. The assay was immunoSEQ multiplex PCR, and TCRdb's table has in-frame clones only and misses some. For V, J and clone size, that table is used; D and trimming come from the DNA. The profile shows 380,000 or so clones, approximately 85% of them singletons. J lost 12 bases, V lost 6 bases, and 4 bases had no gene match. CDR1 is SNHLY and CDR2 is FYNNEI in the germline V gene. This CDR3 is 13 amino acids long. The gene calls are TRBV2 and TRBJ1-6; 11 bases align to TRBD1. This sequence was found in a woman aged 40-49 years with acute COVID-19. The specimen sequenced was PBMCs or T cells enriched from blood (not recorded which). CDR3 in DNA: TGTGCCAGCAGGGGACAGGGGGGAGGACCCCTCCACTTT. Residues: CASRGQGGGPLHF.